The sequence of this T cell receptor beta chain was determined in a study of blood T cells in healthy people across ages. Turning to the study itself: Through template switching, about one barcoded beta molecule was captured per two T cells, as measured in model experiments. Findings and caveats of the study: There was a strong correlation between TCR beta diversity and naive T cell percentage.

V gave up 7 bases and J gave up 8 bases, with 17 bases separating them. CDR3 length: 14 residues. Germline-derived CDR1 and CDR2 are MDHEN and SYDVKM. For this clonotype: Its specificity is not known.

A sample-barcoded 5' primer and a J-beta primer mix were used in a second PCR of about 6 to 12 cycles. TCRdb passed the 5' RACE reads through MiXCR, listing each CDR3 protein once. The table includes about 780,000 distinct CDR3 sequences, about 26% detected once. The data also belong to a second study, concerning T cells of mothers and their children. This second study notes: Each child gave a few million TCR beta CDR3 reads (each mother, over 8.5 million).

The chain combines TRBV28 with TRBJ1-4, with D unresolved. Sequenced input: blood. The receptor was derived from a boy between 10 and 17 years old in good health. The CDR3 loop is CASNTARPGEKLFF. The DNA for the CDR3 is TGTGCCAGCAACACAGCCCGGCCGGGGGAAAAACTGTTTTTT.